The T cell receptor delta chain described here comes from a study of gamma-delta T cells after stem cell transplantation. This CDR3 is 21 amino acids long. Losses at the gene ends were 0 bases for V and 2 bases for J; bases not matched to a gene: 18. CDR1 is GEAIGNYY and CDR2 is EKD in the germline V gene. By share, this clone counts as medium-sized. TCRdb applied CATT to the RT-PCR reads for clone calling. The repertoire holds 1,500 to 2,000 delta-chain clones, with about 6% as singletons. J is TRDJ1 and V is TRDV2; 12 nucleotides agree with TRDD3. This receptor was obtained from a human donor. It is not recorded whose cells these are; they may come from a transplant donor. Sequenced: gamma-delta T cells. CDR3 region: CACDTVLGTGGYNWDTDKLIF. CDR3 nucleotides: TGTGCCTGTGACACCGTCTTGGGTACTGGGGGATACAATTGGGATACCGATAAACTCATCTTT.